These T cell receptor beta chains were read from a single sample in a study of blood T cell repertoires in COVID-19. Sequencing was performed with immunoSEQ multiplex PCR; in TCRdb, only in-frame clones are kept and a portion is missing. Among about 180,000 clones listed, around 86% were seen once. Source material: peripheral blood. The source of these receptors is a woman in her sixties or seventies with COVID-19, enrolled during active disease. Both conserved end residues are part of each CDR3. D genes are given only for firm matches. Clone size is shown for a subset of rows, as once, few, many or a class of expanded clone.

TRBV25-1	.	TRBJ1-2	TRBD1	CASSGQGTSGYTF	TGTGCCAGCAGCGGACAGGGCACGTCTGGCTACACCTTC
TRBV28	once	TRBJ1-1	.	CASSSTPRWTEAFF	TGTGCCAGCAGTTCGACGCCCAGGTGGACTGAAGCTTTCTTT
TRBV19	.	TRBJ1-2	TRBD1	CASSTLGTGNFYGYTF	TGTGCCAGTAGTACCCTCGGGACAGGGAATTTCTATGGCTACACCTTC
TRBV28	.	TRBJ1-1	.	CASSLGGEYTEAFF	TGTGCCAGCAGTTTAGGGGGGGAGTACACTGAAGCTTTCTTT
TRBV2	.	TRBJ1-2	.	CASSPKRELGYTF	TGTGCCAGCAGTCCTAAAAGGGAGCTTGGCTACACCTTC
TRBV7-2	.	TRBJ2-7	TRBD2	CASSLVAGEDYEQYF	TGTGCCAGCAGCTTAGTAGCGGGAGAAGACTACGAGCAGTACTTC
TRBV19	.	TRBJ2-7	TRBD2	CASSTMRISGREPPYEQYF	TGTGCCAGTAGTACGATGCGGATTAGCGGGAGGGAACCTCCCTACGAGCAGTACTTC
TRBV12-3/TRBV12-4	once	TRBJ2-3	.	CASSLDMTDTQYF	TGTGCCAGCAGTTTAGATATGACAGATACGCAGTATTTT
TRBV30	few	TRBJ1-2	TRBD1	CAWSGPGQGLGGYTF	TGTGCCTGGAGTGGACCGGGACAGGGACTAGGAGGCTACACCTTC
TRBV2	.	TRBJ2-7	.	CASSGVVFRISPYEQYF	TGTGCCAGCAGTGGAGTTGTATTCAGGATCTCTCCCTACGAGCAGTACTTC
TRBV28	.	TRBJ1-6	TRBD1	CASSSIPGQGSSPLHF	TGTGCCAGCAGTTCTATCCCCGGACAGGGGAGTTCACCCCTCCACTTT
TRBV28	.	TRBJ2-7	.	CASSFPTGAPYEQYF	TGTGCCAGCAGTTTTCCCACGGGAGCCCCCTACGAGCAGTACTTC
TRBV5-4	.	TRBJ1-4	.	CASSRREGQVEKLFF	TGTGCCAGCAGCCGCCGGGAGGGTCAGGTTGAAAAACTGTTTTTT
TRBV14	.	TRBJ2-5	.	CASSQQYQETQYF	TGTGCCAGCAGCCAACAGTACCAAGAGACCCAGTACTTC
TRBV28	.	TRBJ2-7	.	CASTDSSYEQYF	TGTGCCAGCACGGACAGTTCCTACGAGCAGTACTTC
TRBV5-1	once	TRBJ1-2	.	CASSLYQASYGYTF	TGCGCCAGCAGCTTGTACCAGGCTTCCTATGGCTACACCTTC
TRBV19	.	TRBJ2-7	TRBD2	CASSAASGTTYGQYF	TGTGCCAGTAGTGCCGCTAGCGGGACGACTTACGGGCAGTACTTC
TRBV18	.	TRBJ2-7	.	CASSPDTFSYEQYF	TGTGCCAGCTCACCGGACACCTTCTCCTACGAGCAGTACTTC